The 15 T cell receptor beta chains reported below all come from one sample, sequenced in a study of blood T cell repertoires in COVID-19. Clones were sequenced by immunoSEQ multiplex PCR, and TCRdb holds only the in-frame ones, with some missing. The repertoire holds about 92,000 clones, approximately 88% seen once, with 18% in the top ten. Sequenced: peripheral blood. These receptor sequences come from an older woman with COVID-19, enrolled during active disease.

The V and J genes are TRBV27 and TRBJ1-2; weak D call: TRBD1 (5 bases). The germline gives CDR1 MNHEY, CDR2 SMNVEV (reference sequence). The CDR3 is 17 residues long. The V gene lost 5 bases and the J gene lost 0 bases, with 19 bases spanning the gap. The CDR3 bases are TGTGCCAGCAGTAATACAGGATTTGCGTTCCCTAACTATGGCTACACCTTC. Translating gives CASSNTGFAFPNYGYTF.

The chain couples TRBV10-1 to TRBJ1-6; no firm D call. Trimming cost V 3 bases and J 5 bases, with 5 bases left between them. The CDR3 runs to 13 residues. The germline V gene has CDR1 WNHNN and CDR2 SYGVQD (reference sequence). DNA for the CDR3: TGCGCCAGCAGTGAACAGAATAATTCACCCCTCCACTTT. Translation gives CASSEQNNSPLHF.

CDR3 coding DNA: TGTGCCAGCAGCTTAGGGTCAGTAAGCACAGATACGCAGTATTTT. Protein sequence: CASSLGSVSTDTQYF. V and J are TRBV7-9 and TRBJ2-3; D ambiguous. Germline V gene sequence: CDR1 SEHNR, CDR2 FQNEAQ (reference sequence). CDR3 length: 15 amino acids. V lost 1 base and J 0 bases, leaving 8 bases between the germline ends.

The V call is TRBV7-2, the J call TRBJ1-1, with TRBD1 as a possible D gene (6 bases). The germline CDR1 and CDR2 sequences are SGHTA and FQGNSA. The CDR3 has 12 residues. With 5 bases removed from V and 8 bases from J, the gap between germline ends came to 12 bases. CDR3 in amino acids: CASSRGHPEAFF. The CDR3 bases are TGTGCCAGCAGCCGGGGACACCCGGAAGCTTTCTTT.

This chain links TRBV19 with TRBJ2-3, with a possible D match to TRBD1 (5 bases). The CDR3 runs to 15 residues. Looked up from germline, CDR1 is LNHDA and CDR2 is SQIVND (reference sequence). V was clipped by 3 bases and J by 0 bases, with 10 bases between them. The CDR3 sequence: CASSMTDPSTDTQYF. Here the CDR3 DNA reads TGTGCCAGTAGTATGACAGATCCAAGCACAGATACGCAGTATTTT.

The chain employs TRBV30 and TRBJ1-5; D is ambiguous. CDR1 and CDR2 from the germline V gene are GTSNPN and SVGIG (reference sequence). The CDR3 runs 16 residues. The V and J ends lost 0 bases and 4 bases respectively, with 16 bases between them. Here the CDR3 DNA reads TGTGCCTGGAGTGTTGCGGCGGGAACGTTTAATCAGCCCCAGCATTTT. Translating it yields CAWSVAAGTFNQPQHF.

The chain links TRBV7-2 to TRBJ2-3, with 9 bases lining up with TRBD2. The CDR3 spans 16 residues. Trimming cost V 3 bases and J 5 bases; bases outside gene matches: 9. Germline CDR1 and CDR2: SGHTA and FQGNSA. The CDR3 DNA reads TGTGCCAGCAGCTTGGTCCAAGGGACTAGCTTAGATACGCAGTATTTT. Encoded protein: CASSLVQGTSLDTQYF. Combining the CDR3 with reference TRBV7-2 and TRBJ2-3 gives the whole variable domain GAGVSQSPSNKVTEKGKDVELRCDPISGHTALYWYRQSLGQGLEFLIYFQGNSAPDKSGLPSDRFSAERTGGSVSTLTIQRTQQEDSAVYLCASSLVQGTSLDTQYFGPGTRLTVL.

This sequence joins TRBV5-8 and TRBJ1-2; 11 bases map to TRBD1. The CDR3 consists of 16 residues. Germline V CDR1 and CDR2: SGHTS, YDEGEE. The V segment lost 4 bases and the J segment 6 bases; nucleotides outside the gene matches: 11. The CDR3, as DNA: TGTGCCAGCAGCCCCTTGGACAGGGGGCAAGGAGATGGCTACACCTTC. Amino acid sequence: CASSPLDRGQGDGYTF.

This chain links TRBV11-3 with TRBJ2-5; a possible D gene is TRBD1 (5 bases). Germline V CDR1 and CDR2: SGHNT, YENEEA. CDR3 length: 13 amino acids. V lost 2 bases and J 3 bases, leaving 7 bases between the germline ends. The CDR3 is CASSLQQEETQYF. The DNA of the CDR3 is TGTGCCAGCAGCTTACAACAGGAAGAGACCCAGTACTTC.

The CDR3 nucleotides read TGCGCCAGCAGTGTCAGGGGGCCTGGGGCCAACGTCCTGACTTTC. Translating it yields CASSVRGPGANVLTF. V is TRBV10-1 and J is TRBJ2-6; 8 bases fit TRBD1. CDR3 length: 15 amino acids. CDR1 is WNHNN and CDR2 is SYGVQD in the germline V gene (reference sequence). V lost 4 bases to trimming and J lost 2 bases; unmatched junction nucleotides: 1.

This chain joins TRBV5-8 and TRBJ1-2; 8 bases match TRBD1. Unmatched junction bases numbered 17, after V lost 2 bases and J lost 8 bases. This CDR3 is built from 17 residues. Per the germline V gene, CDR1 is SGHTS and CDR2 is YDEGEE. The CDR3 here is CASSFSFTTGALGGYTF. CDR3 sequence (DNA): TGTGCCAGCAGCTTTTCTTTCACGACAGGGGCGCTGGGGGGCTACACCTTC.

V and J are TRBV4-1 and TRBJ2-1, with D possibly matching TRBD2 (6 bases). Germline values: CDR1 MGHRA, CDR2 YSYEKL. CDR3 length: 19 amino acids. The V and J ends lost 3 bases and 3 bases respectively, with 24 bases between them. The CDR3 DNA reads as TGCGCCAGCAGCCAGACCGCTCCGGGTGCGGGGATTCTCTACAATGAGCAGTTCTTC. Translation: CASSQTAPGAGILYNEQFF.

The chain employs TRBV4-1 and TRBJ1-5, with 10 nucleotides matching TRBD1. The germline CDR1 and CDR2 sequences are MGHRA and YSYEKL. The junction had 15 bases not matched to a gene; V was cut back by 5 bases and J by 5 bases. CDR3 length: 18 residues. The DNA for the CDR3 is TGCGCCAGCAGCAAGGGGGGACAGGGGCGCCGTTCAGATCAGCCCCAGCATTTT. This translates into CASSKGGQGRRSDQPQHF.

The chain links TRBV7-6 to TRBJ2-7; 10 bases map to TRBD1. CDR1 is SGHVS, CDR2 FNYEAQ, per germline. CDR3 length equals 14 residues. V lost 5 bases and J lost 3; bases outside the gene matches: 4. The CDR3: CASSQGQGGYEQYF. CDR3 nucleotides: TGTGCCAGCAGCCAAGGACAGGGGGGCTACGAGCAGTACTTC.

CDR3: CASSQGQGSYNEQFF. In nucleotides, the CDR3 is TGCGCCAGCAGCCAGGGACAGGGTTCCTACAATGAGCAGTTCTTC. This chain connects TRBV5-1 to TRBJ2-1; 9 bases fit TRBD1. Germline CDR1 SGHRS, CDR2 YFSETQ. This CDR3 region has 15 residues. V lost 4 bases and J lost 1; bases outside the gene matches: 3.